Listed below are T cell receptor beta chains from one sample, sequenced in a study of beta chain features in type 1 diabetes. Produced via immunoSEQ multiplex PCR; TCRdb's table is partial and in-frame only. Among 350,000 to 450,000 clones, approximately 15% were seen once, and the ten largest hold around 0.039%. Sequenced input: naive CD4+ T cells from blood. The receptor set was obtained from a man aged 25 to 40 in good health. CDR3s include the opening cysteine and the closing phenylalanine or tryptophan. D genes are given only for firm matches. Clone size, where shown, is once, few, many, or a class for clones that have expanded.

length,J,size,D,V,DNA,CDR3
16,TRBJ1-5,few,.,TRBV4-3,TGCGCCAGCAGCCAACGGTACGGGTATAGCAATCAGCCCCAGCATTTT,CASSQRYGYSNQPQHF
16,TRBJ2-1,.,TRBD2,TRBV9,TGTGCCAGCAGCGTAGGCGGGACTAGTTACTACAATGAGCAGTTCTTC,CASSVGGTSYYNEQFF
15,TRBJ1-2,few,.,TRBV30,TGTGCCTGGAGTGTACGTCTGAGGACCCTCTATGGCTACACCTTC,CAWSVRLRTLYGYTF
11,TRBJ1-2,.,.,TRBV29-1,TGCAGCGTTTCGGCTTTCTATGGCTACACCTTC,CSVSAFYGYTF
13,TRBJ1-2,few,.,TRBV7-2,TGTGCCAGCAGCCGCGGACAAAACTATGGCTACACCTTC,CASSRGQNYGYTF
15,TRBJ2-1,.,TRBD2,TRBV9,TGTGCCAGCAGCAAGGCGGGAGGGGGAGGCAATGAGCAGTTCTTC,CASSKAGGGGNEQFF
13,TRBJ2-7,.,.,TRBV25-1,TGTGCCAGCAGTGAAGGTGCGGATTACGAGCAGTACTTC,CASSEGADYEQYF
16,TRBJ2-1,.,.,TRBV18,TGTGCCAGCTCACCATGGACACCCAGCTCCTACAATGAGCAGTTCTTC,CASSPWTPSSYNEQFF
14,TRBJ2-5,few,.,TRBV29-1,TGCAGCGTTGGAAGGCTACCGTTACAAGAGACCCAGTACTTC,CSVGRLPLQETQYF
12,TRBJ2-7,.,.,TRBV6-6,TGTGCCAGCAGAACATACAGCTACGAGCAGTACTTC,CASRTYSYEQYF
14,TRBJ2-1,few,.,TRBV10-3,TGTGCCATCAGGGGGGCTAGCGGTTACAATGAGCAGTTCTTC,CAIRGASGYNEQFF
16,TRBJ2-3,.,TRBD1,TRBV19,TGTGCCAGTAGTATAGCGAAGGGACAGGGCACAGATACGCAGTATTTT,CASSIAKGQGTDTQYF
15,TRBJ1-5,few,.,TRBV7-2,TGTGCCAGCAGCTTAGTGGAAGGGGGCAATCAGCCCCAGCATTTT,CASSLVEGGNQPQHF
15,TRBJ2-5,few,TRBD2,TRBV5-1,TGCGCCAGCAGCTTTGGCGGGAGTGGGGAGGAGACCCAGTACTTC,CASSFGGSGEETQYF
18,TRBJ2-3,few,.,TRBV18,TGTGCCAGCTCACCACTTGCCGGGACTGAGGGGTCCACAGATACGCAGTATTTT,CASSPLAGTEGSTDTQYF
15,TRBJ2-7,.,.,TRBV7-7,TGTGCCAGCAGCTTAAACCACGGGGAAAACTACGAGCAGTACTTC,CASSLNHGENYEQYF
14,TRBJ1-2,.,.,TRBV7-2,TGTGCCAGCAGCTTATTCGGGCAGTACTATGGCTACACCTTC,CASSLFGQYYGYTF
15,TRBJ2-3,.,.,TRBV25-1,TGTGCCAGCAGTGACTGGCGGGGTCACACAGATACGCAGTATTTT,CASSDWRGHTDTQYF